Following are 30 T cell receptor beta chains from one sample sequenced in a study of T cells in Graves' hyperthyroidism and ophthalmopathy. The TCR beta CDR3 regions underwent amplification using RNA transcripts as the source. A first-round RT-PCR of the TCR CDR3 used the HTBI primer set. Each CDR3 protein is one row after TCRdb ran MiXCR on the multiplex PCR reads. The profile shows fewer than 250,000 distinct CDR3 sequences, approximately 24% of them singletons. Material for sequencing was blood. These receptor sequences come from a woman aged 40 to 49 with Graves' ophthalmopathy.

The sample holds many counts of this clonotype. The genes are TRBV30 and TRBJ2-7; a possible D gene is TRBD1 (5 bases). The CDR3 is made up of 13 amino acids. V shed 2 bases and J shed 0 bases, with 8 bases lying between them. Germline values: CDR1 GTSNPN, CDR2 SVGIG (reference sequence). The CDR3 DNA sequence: TGTGCCTGGAGTAATGGGGCCTCCTACGAGCAGTACTTC. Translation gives CAWSNGASYEQYF.

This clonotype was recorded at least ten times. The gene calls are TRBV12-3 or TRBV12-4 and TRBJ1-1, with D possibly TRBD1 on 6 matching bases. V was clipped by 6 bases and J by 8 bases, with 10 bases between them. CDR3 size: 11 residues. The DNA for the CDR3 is TGTGCCAGCAGCCAAGGGACAGAAGCTTTCTTT. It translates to CASSQGTEAFF.

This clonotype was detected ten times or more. In nucleotides, the CDR3 is TGTGCCAGTAGTATGGACTTCAATCAGCCCCAGCATTTT. It encodes CASSMDFNQPQHF. The chain uses TRBV19 and TRBJ1-5; D uncertain. The V end was cut by 3 bases, the J end by 3 bases, with 6 bases between. Germline-derived CDR1 and CDR2 are LNHDA and SQIVND (reference sequence). The CDR3 contains 13 residues.

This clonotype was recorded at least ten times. CDR3 protein: CASRKRGETQYF. In DNA form, the CDR3 reads TGTGCCAGCAGAAAAAGAGGAGAGACCCAGTACTTC. V usage is TRBV12-3 or TRBV12-4 and J usage is TRBJ2-5; D is unclear. This CDR3 spans 12 amino acids. V lost 6 bases and J 4 bases, leaving 9 bases between the germline ends.

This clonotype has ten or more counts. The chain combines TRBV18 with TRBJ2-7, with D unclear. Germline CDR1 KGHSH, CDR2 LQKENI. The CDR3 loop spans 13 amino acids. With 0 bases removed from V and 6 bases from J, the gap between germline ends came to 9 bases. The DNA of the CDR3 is TGTGCCAGCTCACCACCTCCGACTGGCGAGCAGTACTTC. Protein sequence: CASSPPPTGEQYF.

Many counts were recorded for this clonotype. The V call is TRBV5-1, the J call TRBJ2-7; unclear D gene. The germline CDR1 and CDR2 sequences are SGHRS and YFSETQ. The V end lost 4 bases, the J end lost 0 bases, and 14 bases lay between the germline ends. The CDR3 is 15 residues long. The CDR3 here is CASSPGDGGSYEQYF. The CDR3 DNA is TGCGCCAGCAGCCCCGGTGACGGCGGCTCCTACGAGCAGTACTTC.

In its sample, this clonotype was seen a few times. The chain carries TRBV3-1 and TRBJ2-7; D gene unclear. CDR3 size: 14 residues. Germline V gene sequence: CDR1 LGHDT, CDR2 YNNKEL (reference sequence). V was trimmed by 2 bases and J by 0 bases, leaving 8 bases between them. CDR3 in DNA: TGTGCCAGCAGCCAAACGAGGAACTCCTACGAGCAGTACTTC. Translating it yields CASSQTRNSYEQYF.

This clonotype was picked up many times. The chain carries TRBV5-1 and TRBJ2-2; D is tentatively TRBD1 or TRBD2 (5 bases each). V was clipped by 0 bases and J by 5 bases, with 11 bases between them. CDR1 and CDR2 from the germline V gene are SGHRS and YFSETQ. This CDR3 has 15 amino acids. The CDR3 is CASSLAGDGTGELFF. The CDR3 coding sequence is TGCGCCAGCAGCTTGGCCGGGGACGGTACCGGGGAGCTGTTTTTT.

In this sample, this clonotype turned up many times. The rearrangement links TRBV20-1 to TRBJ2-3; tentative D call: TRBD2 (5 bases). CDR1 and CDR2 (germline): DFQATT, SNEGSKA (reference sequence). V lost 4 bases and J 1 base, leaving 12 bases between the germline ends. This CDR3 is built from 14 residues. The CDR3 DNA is TGCAGTGCTATTTCGGAGGACGGCACAGATACGCAGTATTTT. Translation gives CSAISEDGTDTQYF.

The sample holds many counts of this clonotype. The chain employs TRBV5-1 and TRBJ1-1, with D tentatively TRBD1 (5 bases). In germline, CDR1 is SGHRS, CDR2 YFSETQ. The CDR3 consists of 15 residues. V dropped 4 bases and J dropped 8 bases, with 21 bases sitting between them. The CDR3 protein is CASSPRQTATPEAFF. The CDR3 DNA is TGCGCCAGCAGCCCCAGACAGACCGCTACCCCCGAAGCTTTCTTT.

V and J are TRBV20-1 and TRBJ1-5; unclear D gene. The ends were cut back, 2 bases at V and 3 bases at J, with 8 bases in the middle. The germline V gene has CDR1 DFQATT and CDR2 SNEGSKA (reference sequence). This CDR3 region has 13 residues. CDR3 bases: TGCAGTGCTAGATCCAGCGCCAATCAGCCCCAGCATTTT. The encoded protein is CSARSSANQPQHF.

CDR3 residues: CASGSRLAGESGELFF. The DNA of the CDR3 is TGTGCCAGTGGTTCACGACTAGCGGGAGAGTCCGGGGAGCTGTTTTTT. This chain connects TRBV19 to TRBJ2-2; 12 positions agree with TRBD2. J was trimmed by 6 bases and V by 8 bases; bases with no gene match: 10. The length of the CDR3 is 16 residues. Germline-derived CDR1 and CDR2 are LNHDA and SQIVND (reference sequence).

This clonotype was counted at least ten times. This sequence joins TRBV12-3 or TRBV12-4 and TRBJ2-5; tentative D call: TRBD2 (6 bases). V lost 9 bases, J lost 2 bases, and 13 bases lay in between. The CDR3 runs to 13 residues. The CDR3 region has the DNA TGTGCCAGTACTCAAAGCGGGCAAGAGACCCAGTACTTC. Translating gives CASTQSGQETQYF.

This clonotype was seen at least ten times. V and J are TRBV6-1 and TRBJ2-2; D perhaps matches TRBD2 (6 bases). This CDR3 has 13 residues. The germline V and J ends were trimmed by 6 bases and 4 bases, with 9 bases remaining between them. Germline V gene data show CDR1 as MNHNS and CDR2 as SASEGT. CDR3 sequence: CASRRGTTGELFF. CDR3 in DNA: TGTGCCAGCAGACGGGGGACCACCGGGGAGCTGTTTTTT.

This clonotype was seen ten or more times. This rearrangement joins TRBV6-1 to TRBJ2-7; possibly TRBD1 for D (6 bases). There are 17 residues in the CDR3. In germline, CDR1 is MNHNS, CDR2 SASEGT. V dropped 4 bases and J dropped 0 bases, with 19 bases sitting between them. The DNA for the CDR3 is TGTGCCAGCAGTGGAAGCTCCGGGACAAAAATCTCCTACGAGCAGTACTTC. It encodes CASSGSSGTKISYEQYF.

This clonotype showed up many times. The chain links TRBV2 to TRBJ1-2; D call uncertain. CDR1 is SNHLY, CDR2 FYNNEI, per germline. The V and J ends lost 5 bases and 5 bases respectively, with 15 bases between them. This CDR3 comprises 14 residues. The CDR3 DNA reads TGTGCCAGCAGTTTAGGACGGGTCAATTATGGCTACACCTTC. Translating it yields CASSLGRVNYGYTF.

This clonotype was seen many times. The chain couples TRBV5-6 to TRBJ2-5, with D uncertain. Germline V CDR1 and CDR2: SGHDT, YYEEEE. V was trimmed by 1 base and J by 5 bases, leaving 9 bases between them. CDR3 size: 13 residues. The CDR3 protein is CASSLSWYETQYF. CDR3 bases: TGTGCCAGCAGCTTGTCTTGGTATGAGACCCAGTACTTC.

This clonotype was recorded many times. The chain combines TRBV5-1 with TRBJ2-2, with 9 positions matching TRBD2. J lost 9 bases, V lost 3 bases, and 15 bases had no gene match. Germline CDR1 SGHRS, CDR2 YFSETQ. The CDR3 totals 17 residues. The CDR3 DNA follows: TGCGCCAGCAGCTCACGACCGCTAGCGGGACCTTCCCGGGAGCTGTTTTTT. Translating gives CASSSRPLAGPSRELFF.

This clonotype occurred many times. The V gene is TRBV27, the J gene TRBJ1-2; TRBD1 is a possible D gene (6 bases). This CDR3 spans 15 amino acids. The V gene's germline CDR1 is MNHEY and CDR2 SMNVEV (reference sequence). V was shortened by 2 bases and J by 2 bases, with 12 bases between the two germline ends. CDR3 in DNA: TGTGCCAGCAGTTTACACGGGGGGCAAAACTATGGCTACACCTTC. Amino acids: CASSLHGGQNYGYTF.

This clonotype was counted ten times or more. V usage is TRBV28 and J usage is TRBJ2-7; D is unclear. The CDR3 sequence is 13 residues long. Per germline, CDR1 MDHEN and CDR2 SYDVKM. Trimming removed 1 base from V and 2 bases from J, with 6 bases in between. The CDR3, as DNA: TGTGCCAGCAGTTTATCCGAAGCCTACGAGCAGTACTTC. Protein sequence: CASSLSEAYEQYF.

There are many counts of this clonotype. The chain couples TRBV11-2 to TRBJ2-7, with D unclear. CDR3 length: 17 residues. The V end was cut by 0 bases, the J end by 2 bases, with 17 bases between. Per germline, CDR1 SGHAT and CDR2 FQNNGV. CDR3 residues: CASSLDRMDALTYEQYF. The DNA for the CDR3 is TGTGCCAGCAGCTTAGATCGGATGGACGCCTTGACCTACGAGCAGTACTTC.

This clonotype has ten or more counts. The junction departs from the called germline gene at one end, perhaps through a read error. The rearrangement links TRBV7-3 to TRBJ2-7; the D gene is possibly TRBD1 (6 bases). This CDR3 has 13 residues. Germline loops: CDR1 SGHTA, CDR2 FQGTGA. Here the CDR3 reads CASSVTGLDEQYF. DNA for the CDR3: TGTGCCAGCAGCGTAACAGGGCTCGACGAGCAGTACTTC.

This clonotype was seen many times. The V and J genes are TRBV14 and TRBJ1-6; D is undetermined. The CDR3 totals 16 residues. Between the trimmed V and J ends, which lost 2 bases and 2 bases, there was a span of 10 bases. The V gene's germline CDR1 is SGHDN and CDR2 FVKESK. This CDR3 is CASSQIGTPYNSPLHF. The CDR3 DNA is TGTGCCAGCAGCCAAATAGGAACGCCCTATAATTCACCCCTCCACTTT.

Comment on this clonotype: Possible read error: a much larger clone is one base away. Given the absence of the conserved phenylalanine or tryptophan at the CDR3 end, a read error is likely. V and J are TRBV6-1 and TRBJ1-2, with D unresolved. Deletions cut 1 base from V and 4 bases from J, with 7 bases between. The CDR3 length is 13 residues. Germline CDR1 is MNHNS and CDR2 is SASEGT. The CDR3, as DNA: TGTGCCAGCAGTGAAGGTAACAGCTATGGCTACACCATC. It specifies CASSEGNSYGYTI.

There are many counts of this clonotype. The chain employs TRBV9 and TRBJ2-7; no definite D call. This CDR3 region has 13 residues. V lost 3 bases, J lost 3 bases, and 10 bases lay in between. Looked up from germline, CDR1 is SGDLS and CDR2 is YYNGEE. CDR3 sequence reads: CASSGSWGYEQYF. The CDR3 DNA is TGTGCCAGCAGCGGGAGTTGGGGCTACGAGCAGTACTTC.

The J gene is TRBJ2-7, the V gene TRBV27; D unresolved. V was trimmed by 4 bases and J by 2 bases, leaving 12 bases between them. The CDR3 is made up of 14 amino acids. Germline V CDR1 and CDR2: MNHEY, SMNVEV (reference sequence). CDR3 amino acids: CASSWVDSTYEQYF. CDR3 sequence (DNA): TGTGCCAGCAGTTGGGTGGATTCAACCTACGAGCAGTACTTC.

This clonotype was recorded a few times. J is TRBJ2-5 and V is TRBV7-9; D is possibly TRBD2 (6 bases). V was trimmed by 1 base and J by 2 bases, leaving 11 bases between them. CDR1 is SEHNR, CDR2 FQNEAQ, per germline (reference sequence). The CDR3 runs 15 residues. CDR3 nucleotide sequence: TGTGCCAGCAGCTTAGAGGTAGCGGCACAAGAGACCCAGTACTTC. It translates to CASSLEVAAQETQYF. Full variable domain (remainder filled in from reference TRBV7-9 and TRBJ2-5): DTGVSQNPRHKITKRGQNVTFRCDPISEHNRLYWYRQTLGQGPEFLTYFQNEAQLEKSRLLSDRFSAERPKGSFSTLEIQRTEQGDSAMYLCASSLEVAAQETQYFGPGTRLLVL.

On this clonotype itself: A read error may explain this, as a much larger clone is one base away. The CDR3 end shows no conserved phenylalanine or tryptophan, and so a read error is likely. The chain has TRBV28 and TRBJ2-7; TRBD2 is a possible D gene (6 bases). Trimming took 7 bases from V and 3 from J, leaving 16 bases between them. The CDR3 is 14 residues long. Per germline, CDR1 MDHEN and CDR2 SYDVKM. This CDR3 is CASTLAGRDYEQYI. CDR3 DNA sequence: TGTGCCAGCACCCTGGCGGGGCGGGACTACGAGCAGTACATC.

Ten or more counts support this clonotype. The CDR3 DNA is TGTGCCAGCAGTTCCCGCCTAGCGGAATACCAAGAGACCCAGTACTTC. As protein: CASSSRLAEYQETQYF. The chain recombines TRBV27 with TRBJ2-5; 7 nucleotides agree with TRBD2. This CDR3 is built from 16 residues. CDR1 and CDR2 (germline): MNHEY, SMNVEV (reference sequence). The J segment lost 0 bases and the V segment lost 4 bases, leaving 8 bases of the junction unmatched.

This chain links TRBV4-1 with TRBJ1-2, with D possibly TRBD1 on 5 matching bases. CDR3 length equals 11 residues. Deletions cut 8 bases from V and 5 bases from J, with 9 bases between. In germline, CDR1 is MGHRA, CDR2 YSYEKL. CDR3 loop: CASRDLYGYTF. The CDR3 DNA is TGCGCCAGCCGGGACTTGTATGGCTACACCTTC.